The TCR beta chain described here comes from a study of blood T cell repertoires in COVID-19. Study-level information: Spain, Italy and the United States supplied samples that represented acute and convalescent COVID-19. Sources were T cells, B-cell-depleted T cells, or PBMCs; the material itself was cDNA or gDNA.

The ends were cut back, 3 bases at V and 4 bases at J, with 12 bases in the middle. CDR1 and CDR2 from the germline V gene are SEHNR and FQNEAQ (reference sequence). The CDR3 has 14 amino acids. The protocol was immunoSEQ multiplex PCR, while the TCRdb copy is restricted to in-frame clones and leaves out a portion. The sample has 90,000 to 100,000 clones, around 75% seen once. This receptor was identified in a man in his 70s with acute or convalescent COVID-19. The J gene is TRBJ2-5, the V gene TRBV7-9; D gene unclear. The specimen was peripheral blood. CDR3 region: CASSLSAITETQYF. CDR3 DNA sequence: TGTGCCAGCAGCTTGAGTGCGATAACAGAGACCCAGTACTTC.